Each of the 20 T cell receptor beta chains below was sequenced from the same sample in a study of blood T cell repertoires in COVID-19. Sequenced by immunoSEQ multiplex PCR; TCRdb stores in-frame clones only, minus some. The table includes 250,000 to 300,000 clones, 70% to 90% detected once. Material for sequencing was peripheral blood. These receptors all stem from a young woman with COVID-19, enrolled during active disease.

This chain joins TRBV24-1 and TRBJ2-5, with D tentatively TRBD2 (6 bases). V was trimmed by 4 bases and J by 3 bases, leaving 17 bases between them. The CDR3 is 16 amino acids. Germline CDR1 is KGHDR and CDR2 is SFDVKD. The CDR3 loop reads CATSEAGPIKEETQYF. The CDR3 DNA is TGTGCCACCAGTGAGGCGGGGCCAATAAAGGAAGAGACCCAGTACTTC.

The CDR3 sequence is CASSHGQGDGYTF. The CDR3 coding sequence is TGTGCCAGCAGTCATGGACAGGGTGACGGCTACACCTTC. This chain connects TRBV27 to TRBJ1-2, with TRBD1 identical over 8 bases. Trimming removed 5 bases from V and 8 bases from J; junction bases left unmatched: 7. The CDR3 runs to 13 residues. From germline, CDR1 is MNHEY and CDR2 SMNVEV (reference sequence).

The CDR3 DNA is TGCAGCGCTATTAGAGGAGAGGGAAGCTACACCTTC. Encoded protein: CSAIRGEGSYTF. The chain carries TRBV29-1 and TRBJ1-2; D gene ambiguous. Germline assignment: CDR1 SQVTM and CDR2 ANQGSEA. The CDR3 is 12 amino acids. The V and J ends lost 7 bases and 9 bases respectively, with 18 bases between them. Looking up the rest from reference TRBV29-1 and TRBJ1-2 gives the full variable domain: SAVISQKPSRDICQRGTSLTIQCQVDSQVTMMFWYRQQPGQSLTLIATANQGSEATYESGFVIDKFPISRPNLTFSTLTVSNMSPEDSSIYLCSAIRGEGSYTFGSGTRLTVV.

The CDR3, as DNA: TGTGCCAGCAGCGCCCTGACTAGCGGGGGGCAAGAGACCCAGTACTTC. The encoded protein is CASSALTSGGQETQYF. V and J are TRBV9 and TRBJ2-5, with 13 bases matching TRBD2. J gave up 2 bases and V 3 bases, and 4 bases lay outside the gene matches. Germline values: CDR1 SGDLS, CDR2 YYNGEE. The CDR3 has 16 residues.

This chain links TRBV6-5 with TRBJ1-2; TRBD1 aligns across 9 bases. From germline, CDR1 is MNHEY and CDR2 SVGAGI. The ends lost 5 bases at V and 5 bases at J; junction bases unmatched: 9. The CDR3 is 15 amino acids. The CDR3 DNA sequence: TGTGCCAGCAGTACCACCGGGACAGGGCGATATGGCTACACCTTC. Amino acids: CASSTTGTGRYGYTF.

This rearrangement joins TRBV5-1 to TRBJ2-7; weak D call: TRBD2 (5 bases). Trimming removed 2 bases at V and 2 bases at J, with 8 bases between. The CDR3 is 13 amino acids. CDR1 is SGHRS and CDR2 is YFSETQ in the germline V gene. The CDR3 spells CASSFGIPYEQYF. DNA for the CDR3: TGCGCCAGCAGCTTCGGGATCCCCTACGAGCAGTACTTC. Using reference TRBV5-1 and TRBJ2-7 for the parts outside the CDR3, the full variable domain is KAGVTQTPRYLIKTRGQQVTLSCSPISGHRSVSWYQQTPGQGLQFLFEYFSETQRNKGNFPGRFSGRQFSNSRSEMNVSTLELGDSALYLCASSFGIPYEQYFGPGTRLTVT.

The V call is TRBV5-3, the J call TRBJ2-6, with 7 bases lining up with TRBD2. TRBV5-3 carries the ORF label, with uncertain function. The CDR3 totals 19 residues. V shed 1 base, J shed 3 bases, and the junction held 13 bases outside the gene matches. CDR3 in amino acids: CARSLSGVFSDYGANVLTF. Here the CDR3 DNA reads TGTGCCAGAAGCTTGAGCGGGGTTTTTTCGGATTATGGGGCCAACGTCCTGACTTTC.

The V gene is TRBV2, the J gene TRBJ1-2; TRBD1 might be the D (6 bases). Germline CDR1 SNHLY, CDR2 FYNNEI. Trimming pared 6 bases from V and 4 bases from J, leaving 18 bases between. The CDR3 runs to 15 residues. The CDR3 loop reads CASSLYRDPLYGYTF. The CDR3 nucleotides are TGTGCCAGCAGCCTTTACAGGGACCCCCTCTATGGCTACACCTTC.

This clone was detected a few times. The CDR3 DNA reads as TGCGCCAGCAGCTTGGACAGCGGGGGGGCCAGAGCAGATACGCAGTATTTT. Translating it yields CASSLDSGGARADTQYF. The rearrangement uses TRBV5-1 and TRBJ2-3; 10 bases are shared with TRBD2. The CDR3 has 17 amino acids. Germline V lookup: CDR1 SGHRS, CDR2 YFSETQ. V lost 0 bases to trimming and J lost 4 bases; unmatched junction nucleotides: 8. Based on the CDR3 plus reference TRBV5-1 and TRBJ2-3, the full variable domain is KAGVTQTPRYLIKTRGQQVTLSCSPISGHRSVSWYQQTPGQGLQFLFEYFSETQRNKGNFPGRFSGRQFSNSRSEMNVSTLELGDSALYLCASSLDSGGARADTQYFGPGTRLTVL.

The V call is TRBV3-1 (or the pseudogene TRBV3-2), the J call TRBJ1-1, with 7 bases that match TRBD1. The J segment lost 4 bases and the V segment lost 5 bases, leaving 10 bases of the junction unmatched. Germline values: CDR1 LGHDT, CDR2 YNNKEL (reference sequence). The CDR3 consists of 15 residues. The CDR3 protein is CASSKSYRGSTEAFF. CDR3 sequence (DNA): TGTGCCAGCAGCAAAAGCTACAGGGGAAGCACTGAAGCTTTCTTT.

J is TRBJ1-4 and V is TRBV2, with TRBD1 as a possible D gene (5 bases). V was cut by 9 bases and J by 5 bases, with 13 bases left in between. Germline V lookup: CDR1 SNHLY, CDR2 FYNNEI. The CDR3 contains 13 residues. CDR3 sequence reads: CASTRTRNEKLFF. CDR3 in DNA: TGTGCCAGTACCCGGACACGGAATGAAAAACTGTTTTTT.

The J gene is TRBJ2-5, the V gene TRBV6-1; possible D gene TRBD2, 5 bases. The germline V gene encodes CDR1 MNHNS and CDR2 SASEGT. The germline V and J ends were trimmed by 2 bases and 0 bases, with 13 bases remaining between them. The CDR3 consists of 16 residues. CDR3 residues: CASSESGVLYQETQYF. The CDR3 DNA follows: TGTGCCAGCAGTGAATCCGGGGTCCTATACCAAGAGACCCAGTACTTC.

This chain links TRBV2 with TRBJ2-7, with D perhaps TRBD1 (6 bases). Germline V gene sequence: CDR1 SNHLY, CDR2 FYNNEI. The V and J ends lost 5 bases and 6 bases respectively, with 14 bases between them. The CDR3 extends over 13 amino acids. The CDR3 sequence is CASSSTGFGEQYF. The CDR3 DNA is TGTGCCAGCAGTTCTACAGGGTTCGGCGAGCAGTACTTC.

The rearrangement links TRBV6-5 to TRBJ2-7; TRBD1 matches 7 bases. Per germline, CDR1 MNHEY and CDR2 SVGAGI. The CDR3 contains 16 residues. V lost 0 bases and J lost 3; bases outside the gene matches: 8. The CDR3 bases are TGTGCCAGCAGTTACTCGACGGGACAGAAAAGCTACGAGCAGTACTTC. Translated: CASSYSTGQKSYEQYF.

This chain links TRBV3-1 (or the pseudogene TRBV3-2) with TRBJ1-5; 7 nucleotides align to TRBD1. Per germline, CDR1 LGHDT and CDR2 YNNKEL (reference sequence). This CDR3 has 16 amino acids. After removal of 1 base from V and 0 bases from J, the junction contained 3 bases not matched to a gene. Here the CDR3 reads CASSQGTGYSNQPQHF. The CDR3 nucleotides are TGTGCCAGCAGCCAAGGGACAGGCTATAGCAATCAGCCCCAGCATTTT.

Here the CDR3 reads CASSYSGTYGYTF. DNA of the CDR3: TGTGCCAGCAGTTACTCCGGGACTTATGGCTACACCTTC. The chain carries TRBV6-5 and TRBJ1-2; D is possibly TRBD1 (5 bases). V was pared by 0 bases and J by 5 bases, with 7 bases between. CDR3 length: 13 residues. CDR1 and CDR2 (germline): MNHEY, SVGAGI.

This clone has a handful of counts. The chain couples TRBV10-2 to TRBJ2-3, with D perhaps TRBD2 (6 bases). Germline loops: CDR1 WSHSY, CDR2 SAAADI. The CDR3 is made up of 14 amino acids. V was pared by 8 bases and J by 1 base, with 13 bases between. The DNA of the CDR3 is TGCGCCAGCTCGGGACTGCACGGCACAGATACGCAGTATTTT. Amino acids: CASSGLHGTDTQYF.

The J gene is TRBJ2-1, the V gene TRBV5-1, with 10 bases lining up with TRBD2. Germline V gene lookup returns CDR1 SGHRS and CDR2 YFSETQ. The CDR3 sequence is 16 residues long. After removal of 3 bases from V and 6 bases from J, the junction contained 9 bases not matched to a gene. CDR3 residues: CASSSQAGGTFNEQFF. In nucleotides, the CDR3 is TGCGCCAGCAGCTCCCAAGCGGGGGGGACATTCAATGAGCAGTTCTTC.

The CDR3 DNA sequence: TGTGCCAGCAGCCTCGCAGGGGGAGACGACGAGCAGTACTTC. It codes for CASSLAGGDDEQYF. The chain employs TRBV7-7 and TRBJ2-7; TRBD1 matches 7 bases. This CDR3 region has 14 residues. Germline CDR1 is SSHAT and CDR2 is FNYEAQ (reference sequence). V was pared by 5 bases and J by 5 bases, with 9 bases of the junction left unmatched.

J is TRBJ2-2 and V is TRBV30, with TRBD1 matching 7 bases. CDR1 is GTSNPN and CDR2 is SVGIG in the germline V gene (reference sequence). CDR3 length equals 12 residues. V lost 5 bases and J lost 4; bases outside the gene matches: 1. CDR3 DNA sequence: TGTGCCTGGGCAGGGGGCACCGGGGAGCTGTTTTTT. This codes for CAWAGGTGELFF.